Below, 10 T cell receptor beta chains from the same sample are listed, as sequenced in a study of blood T cell repertoires in COVID-19. Sequenced by immunoSEQ multiplex PCR; TCRdb stores in-frame clones only, minus some. The table lists 95,000 to 150,000 clones, about 82% of them singletons. Sequenced sample: peripheral blood. The receptors stem from a human donor in a cohort sampled during active COVID-19.

The chain uses TRBV7-3 and TRBJ2-7; 7 bases map to TRBD1. From germline, CDR1 is SGHTA and CDR2 FQGTGA. J lost 2 bases, V lost 6 bases, and 7 bases had no gene match. The CDR3 has 14 residues. The CDR3 here is CASSHGTAPYEQYF. Written as DNA, the CDR3 is TGTGCCAGCAGTCACGGGACAGCACCCTACGAGCAGTACTTC. The whole variable domain, filled in from reference TRBV7-3 and TRBJ2-7, reads GAGVSQTPSNKVTEKGKYVELRCDPISGHTALYWYRQSLGQGPEFLIYFQGTGAADDSGLPNDRFFAVRPEGSVSTLKIQRTERGDSAVYLCASSHGTAPYEQYFGPGTRLTVT.

The chain couples TRBV28 to TRBJ1-5; 8 bases map to TRBD1. This CDR3 has 15 amino acids. Per the germline V gene, CDR1 is MDHEN and CDR2 is SYDVKM. Trimming removed 4 bases from V and 0 bases from J; junction bases left unmatched: 2. CDR3 DNA sequence: TGTGCCAGCAGTTCGACAGGGGATAGCAATCAGCCCCAGCATTTT. Protein sequence: CASSSTGDSNQPQHF.

V usage is TRBV6-5 and J usage is TRBJ1-5; 7 bases are a match to TRBD1. Looked up from germline, CDR1 is MNHEY and CDR2 is SVGAGI. The CDR3 sequence is 15 residues long. V was pared by 7 bases and J by 0 bases, with 6 bases of the junction left unmatched. CDR3 loop: CASTPDRNSNQPQHF. CDR3 nucleotides: TGTGCCAGCACTCCGGACAGGAATAGCAATCAGCCCCAGCATTTT.

DNA for the CDR3: TGCGCCAGCAGCCATCCTCCCCCGGCGGGAAAGACCTACGAGCAGTACTTC. Its protein product is CASSHPPPAGKTYEQYF. The rearrangement uses TRBV4-1 and TRBJ2-7; D might be TRBD2 (6 bases). The V gene's germline CDR1 is MGHRA and CDR2 YSYEKL. The CDR3 is 17 amino acids. V lost 3 bases, J lost 2 bases, and 20 bases lay in between.

The V and J genes are TRBV13 and TRBJ2-1; D is ambiguous. Germline CDR1 PRHDT, CDR2 FYEKMQ (reference sequence). The CDR3 runs to 14 residues. V gave up 5 bases and J gave up 3 bases, with 11 bases separating them. CDR3: CASSPGTGYNEQFF. The CDR3 DNA reads as TGTGCCAGCAGCCCGGGTACCGGCTACAATGAGCAGTTCTTC.

This chain uses TRBV7-9 with TRBJ2-1; 7 bases fit TRBD2. The CDR3 is made up of 15 amino acids. Germline CDR1 SEHNR, CDR2 FQNEAQ (reference sequence). The V and J ends lost 8 bases and 4 bases, in that order; junction bases with no gene match: 11. CDR3 sequence (DNA): TGTGCCAGCTTCCGCCCGGGGGGATGGTACAATGAGCAGTTCTTC. Its translation is CASFRPGGWYNEQFF.

This rearrangement joins TRBV6-2 or TRBV6-3 to TRBJ2-1, with D perhaps TRBD2 (5 bases). V lost 6 bases and J 2 bases, leaving 17 bases between the germline ends. The CDR3 totals 16 residues. In germline, CDR1 is MNHEY, CDR2 SVGEGT. CDR3 amino acids: CASRYSGSKAYNEQFF. The CDR3 coding sequence is TGTGCCAGCAGATACAGCGGATCGAAGGCCTACAATGAGCAGTTCTTC.

This chain joins TRBV5-4 and TRBJ2-7, with 10 positions matching TRBD2. CDR1 is SGHNT, CDR2 YYREEE, per germline (reference sequence). CDR3 length: 15 amino acids. J lost 4 bases, V lost 2 bases, and 6 bases had no gene match. The CDR3 DNA sequence: TGTGCCAGCAGCTTTGGCGGGACTAGCGTGTACGAGCAGTACTTC. Amino acids: CASSFGGTSVYEQYF.

V gene TRBV5-1 combines with J gene TRBJ2-1, with 7 nucleotides matching TRBD1. The CDR3 extends over 16 amino acids. The germline CDR1 and CDR2 sequences are SGHRS and YFSETQ. V lost 2 bases and J lost 5; bases outside the gene matches: 10. CDR3 sequence reads: CASSLGPDRSHNEQFF. Here the CDR3 DNA reads TGCGCCAGCAGCTTAGGCCCGGACAGGTCCCACAATGAGCAGTTCTTC.

The rearrangement links TRBV9 to TRBJ1-3; TRBD1 aligns across 7 bases. Germline CDR1 SGDLS, CDR2 YYNGEE. The length of the CDR3 is 15 residues. The V and J ends lost 0 bases and 6 bases, in that order; junction bases with no gene match: 6. As DNA, the CDR3 is TGTGCCAGCAGCGTAGGGAGGGGGCTGGAAAACACCATATATTTT. Amino acid sequence: CASSVGRGLENTIYF.